This T cell receptor beta chain emerged from a study of T cells after yellow fever vaccination. General observations from the study: Post-booster repertoires contained most primary-vaccination clones again (roughly 95% CD4, roughly 90% CD8).

About this clonotype: As yet, its antigen is unknown.

Germline CDR1 reads SGHTA; CDR2 reads FQGNSA. The CDR3 extends over 14 amino acids. Trimming took 7 bases from V and 5 from J, leaving 17 bases between them. For TCR, cDNA came from 5'RACE template switching, which added a universal primer site and UMIs. TCRdb ran MiXCR on the 5' RACE reads and lists one entry per CDR3 protein. The sample yields fewer than 650,000 distinct CDR3 sequences, 21% seen once. The source of this sequence is a young man who received the YFV17D yellow fever vaccine. The sample here was PBMCs, taken approximately 22 days after the first yellow fever vaccination. The genes are TRBV7-2 and TRBJ2-5; maybe TRBD2 (7 bases). CDR3 bases: TGTGCCAGCACCGTGGGGGGGGGGCTTGAGACCCAGTACTTC. This translates into CASTVGGGLETQYF. Together with reference TRBV7-2 and TRBJ2-5, the CDR3 gives the full variable domain: GAGVSQSPSNKVTEKGKDVELRCDPISGHTALYWYRQSLGQGLEFLIYFQGNSAPDKSGLPSDRFSAERTGGSVSTLTIQRTQQEDSAVYLCASTVGGGLETQYFGPGTRLLVL.